Sequencing of this TCR beta chain was carried out in a study of T cell changes during pregnancy in multiple sclerosis. The V and J ends lost 5 bases and 6 bases respectively, with 18 bases between them. This CDR3 is 15 amino acids long. The germline gives CDR1 SGDLS, CDR2 YYNGEE. TCRdb's table, derived via immunoSEQ multiplex PCR, lists solely in-frame clones and lacks some. In the table there are 50,000 or so clones, roughly 93% of which are singletons. This rearrangement joins TRBV9 to TRBJ2-1; D might be TRBD2 (5 bases). The starting material was CD8+ T cells from peripheral blood mononuclear cells, obtained after pregnancy. This TCR was recovered from a female donor with multiple sclerosis, enrolled in a pregnancy study. This chain's CDR3 is CASSPPYSGSNEQFF. The CDR3 region has the DNA TGTGCCAGCAGTCCTCCATACTCGGGGTCCAATGAGCAGTTCTTC.